A single sample is the source of the 21 T cell receptor beta chains below, sequenced in a study of T cell clonotyping in hematopoietic cell transplantation. Produced via immunoSEQ multiplex PCR; TCRdb's table is partial and in-frame only. The top ten hold about 12% of the sample, which has 15,000 to 20,000 clones, about 61% seen once. Sequencing was performed on PBMCs, taken 30 days after allogeneic stem cell transplant. These receptors originate from a male patient aged 50 or older who had an allogeneic stem cell transplant from an unrelated donor, so T cells may come from the graft donor. Some clones in this sample may be carry-over from other donors' samples.

The chain carries TRBV4-3 and TRBJ1-2, with 9 bases matching TRBD1. Losses at the gene ends were 2 bases for V and 7 bases for J; bases not matched to a gene: 2. The CDR3 totals 13 residues. Germline CDR1 is LGHNA and CDR2 is YSLEER. Here the CDR3 DNA reads TGCGCCAGCAGCCAACAGGGACAGGGTGGCTACACCTTC. Protein product: CASSQQGQGGYTF.

The gene calls are TRBV11-2 and TRBJ1-2; possible D gene TRBD1, 5 bases. The CDR3 runs 15 residues. V lost 5 bases to trimming and J lost 8 bases, with 21 bases between them. Germline V gives CDR1 SGHAT, CDR2 FQNNGV. The DNA of the CDR3 is TGTGCCAGCAGCCCAGGGACGGCCTCATTTAGCGGCTACACCTTC. Encoded protein: CASSPGTASFSGYTF. The full variable domain, completed using reference TRBV11-2 and TRBJ1-2, is EAGVAQSPRYKIIEKRQSVAFWCNPISGHATLYWYQQILGQGPKLLIQFQNNGVVDDSQLPKDRFSAERLKGVDSTLKIQPAKLEDSAVYLCASSPGTASFSGYTFGSGTRLTVV.

This clone was found once. The V gene is TRBV27, the J gene TRBJ1-5, with D unresolved. Germline V gives CDR1 MNHEY, CDR2 SMNVEV (reference sequence). The CDR3 totals 13 residues. The germline V and J ends were trimmed by 3 bases and 3 bases, with 6 bases remaining between them. This CDR3 is CASSLQSNQPQHF. The CDR3, as DNA: TGTGCCAGCAGTTTGCAGTCCAATCAGCCCCAGCATTTT.

The chain carries TRBV5-1 and TRBJ1-4, with TRBD1 as a possible D gene (6 bases). There are 15 residues in the CDR3. CDR1 is SGHRS, CDR2 YFSETQ, per germline. V lost 1 base and J 4 bases, leaving 11 bases between the germline ends. CDR3 sequence (DNA): TGCGCCAGCAGCTTGAGGGGGGACTTTAATGAAAAACTGTTTTTT. Translation: CASSLRGDFNEKLFF.

This rearrangement joins TRBV30 to TRBJ1-1; D is uncertain. Trimming stripped 3 bases from V and 7 bases from J, with 15 bases between. CDR3 length: 13 residues. In germline, CDR1 is GTSNPN, CDR2 SVGIG (reference sequence). The CDR3 is CAWSARVSGEAFF. As DNA, the CDR3 is TGTGCCTGGAGCGCACGTGTTTCTGGTGAAGCTTTCTTT. Using reference TRBV30 and TRBJ1-1 for the parts outside the CDR3, the full variable domain is SQTIHQWPATLVQPVGSPLSLECTVEGTSNPNLYWYRQAAGRGLQLLFYSVGIGQISSEVPQNLSASRPQDRQFILSSKKLLLSDSGFYLCAWSARVSGEAFFGQGTRLTVV.

The rearrangement uses TRBV30 and TRBJ1-5, with D possibly matching TRBD1 (6 bases). V lost 3 bases and J lost 2, with 14 bases in between. The germline V gene encodes CDR1 GTSNPN and CDR2 SVGIG (reference sequence). This CDR3 spans 15 amino acids. The CDR3 sequence: CAWSATGVGNQPQHF. The CDR3 bases are TGTGCCTGGAGCGCGACAGGAGTCGGCAATCAGCCCCAGCATTTT.

This clone was observed a few times. This chain uses TRBV6-1 with TRBJ2-5; no clear D. This CDR3 has 15 residues. V was pared by 7 bases and J by 5 bases, with 20 bases between. Germline lookup yields CDR1 MNHNS and CDR2 SASEGT. This CDR3 is CASTESHLLWETQYF. The CDR3 nucleotides read TGTGCCAGCACCGAATCACATCTCCTCTGGGAGACCCAGTACTTC.

In this sample, this clone turned up a few times. V and J are TRBV19 and TRBJ2-3, with TRBD1 identical over 9 bases. Germline-derived CDR1 and CDR2 are LNHDA and SQIVND (reference sequence). This CDR3 is 14 amino acids long. Trimming at V came to 4 bases and at J to 5 bases, leaving 4 bases not matched to a gene. CDR3 in amino acids: CASSTGTGLDTQYF. The CDR3 DNA reads TGTGCCAGTAGTACCGGGACAGGGTTAGATACGCAGTATTTT.

The CDR3 sequence is CAWTPNHNEQFF. The CDR3 region has the DNA TGTGCCTGGACACCCAATCACAATGAGCAGTTCTTC. This chain joins TRBV30 and TRBJ2-1, with no clear D. V lost 4 bases, J lost 5 bases, and 9 bases lay in between. The CDR3 length is 12 residues. Per germline, CDR1 GTSNPN and CDR2 SVGIG (reference sequence).

The chain employs TRBV7-2 and TRBJ2-7; D not certain. V lost 2 bases and J 2 bases, leaving 13 bases between the germline ends. Germline values: CDR1 SGHTA, CDR2 FQGNSA. CDR3 length: 15 amino acids. The CDR3 sequence: CASSLLVGFPYEQYF. CDR3 coding DNA: TGTGCCAGCAGCTTATTAGTGGGTTTCCCCTACGAGCAGTACTTC. The full variable domain, rest sourced from reference TRBV7-2 and TRBJ2-7, is GAGVSQSPSNKVTEKGKDVELRCDPISGHTALYWYRQSLGQGLEFLIYFQGNSAPDKSGLPSDRFSAERTGGSVSTLTIQRTQQEDSAVYLCASSLLVGFPYEQYFGPGTRLTVT.

The chain is built from TRBV29-1 and TRBJ1-2; no definite D call. The germline V and J ends were trimmed by 6 bases and 6 bases, with 11 bases remaining between them. This CDR3 is built from 11 residues. The germline gives CDR1 SQVTM, CDR2 ANQGSEA. The CDR3 loop is CSVGDGNGYTF. For the CDR3, the DNA is TGCAGCGTCGGTGACGGCAATGGCTACACCTTC.

This chain links TRBV6-1 with TRBJ2-7; TRBD2 aligns across 7 bases. Trimming at V came to 8 bases and at J to 2 bases, leaving 9 bases not matched to a gene. The CDR3 sequence is 14 residues long. The germline CDR1 and CDR2 sequences are MNHNS and SASEGT. The DNA for the CDR3 is TGTGCCAGCGGGAGGGCCTCCCAAGCCTACGAGCAGTACTTC. This sequence encodes CASGRASQAYEQYF.

This clone appeared a few times. The V call is TRBV2, the J call TRBJ2-7; D possibly corresponds to TRBD1 (5 bases). The CDR3 sequence is 12 residues long. Deletions cut 10 bases from V and 1 base from J, with 11 bases between. Germline-derived CDR1 and CDR2 are SNHLY and FYNNEI. DNA of the CDR3: TGTGCCACCTCGACAGAGTCCTACGAGCAGTACTTC. Translating gives CATSTESYEQYF.

V usage is TRBV6-6 and J usage is TRBJ2-5, with a tentative D call TRBD2 (6 bases). The CDR3 is made up of 14 amino acids. The germline CDR1 and CDR2 sequences are MNHNY and SVGAGI (reference sequence). V shed 0 bases and J shed 5 bases, with 10 bases lying between them. The CDR3 region is CASSYSGLAETQYF. The CDR3 nucleotides read TGTGCCAGCAGTTACTCGGGACTGGCGGAGACCCAGTACTTC.

The J gene is TRBJ2-7, the V gene TRBV30, with a possible D match to TRBD2 (5 bases). CDR1 and CDR2 from the germline V gene are GTSNPN and SVGIG (reference sequence). The CDR3 is 17 amino acids. V lost 2 bases, J lost 7 bases, and 27 bases lay in between. As DNA, the CDR3 is TGTGCCTGGAGTATAGCGCGCGTTCGGGGATTTGCGGTGGAGCAGTACTTC. It is translated as CAWSIARVRGFAVEQYF.

The V call is TRBV25-1, the J call TRBJ2-1, with a tentative D call TRBD1 (5 bases). There are 14 residues in the CDR3. The germline CDR1 and CDR2 sequences are MGHDK and SYGVNS. Trimming left V 1 base short and J 7 bases short, with 11 bases between. The CDR3 DNA follows: TGTGCCAGCAGTGAATCGGGCAGGGTAAATGAGCAGTTCTTC. Protein: CASSESGRVNEQFF.

This clone was observed once. The V call is TRBV28, the J call TRBJ2-7; possible D gene TRBD1, 5 bases. Germline V lookup: CDR1 MDHEN, CDR2 SYDVKM. V gave up 2 bases and J gave up 2 bases, with 10 bases separating them. The CDR3 totals 14 residues. The CDR3 sequence: CASSLGAEPYEQYF. In DNA form, the CDR3 reads TGTGCCAGCAGTTTAGGGGCAGAGCCCTACGAGCAGTACTTC.

The chain employs TRBV7-3 and TRBJ2-6, with D uncertain. There are 10 residues in the CDR3. Trimming took 8 bases from V and 5 from J, leaving 1 base between them. CDR1 and CDR2 from the germline V gene are SGHTA and FQGTGA. The CDR3, as DNA: TGTGCCAGCTGGGCCAACGTCCTGACTTTC. Translating gives CASWANVLTF.

This clone appeared a few times. V and J are TRBV29-1 and TRBJ1-1; 11 bases map to TRBD1. The CDR3 spans 17 residues. CDR1 SQVTM and CDR2 ANQGSEA come from the germline V gene. After removal of 1 base from V and 5 bases from J, the junction contained 12 bases not matched to a gene. CDR3 bases: TGCAGCGTTGAAGCTCCGGGACAGGGGGACATGAGAACTGAAGCTTTCTTT. This codes for CSVEAPGQGDMRTEAFF. The variable domain in full, with the rest retrieved from reference TRBV29-1 and TRBJ1-1, is SAVISQKPSRDICQRGTSLTIQCQVDSQVTMMFWYRQQPGQSLTLIATANQGSEATYESGFVIDKFPISRPNLTFSTLTVSNMSPEDSSIYLCSVEAPGQGDMRTEAFFGQGTRLTVV.

This chain links TRBV4-1 with TRBJ1-4; D is uncertain. This CDR3 spans 14 amino acids. Germline loops: CDR1 MGHRA, CDR2 YSYEKL. Trimming took off 1 base at V and 7 bases at J, with 10 bases between the two ends. CDR3 amino acids: CASSQVGIGEKLFF. In nucleotides, the CDR3 is TGCGCCAGCAGCCAAGTTGGGATAGGTGAAAAACTGTTTTTT.

The rearrangement joins TRBV6-5 to TRBJ1-2; no clear D gene. Germline V CDR1 and CDR2: MNHEY, SVGAGI. Between the trimmed V and J ends, which lost 6 bases and 3 bases, there was a span of 11 bases. The CDR3 contains 13 residues. In DNA, the CDR3 is TGTGCCAGCAGCCAGAGTGCGTACTATGGCTACACCTTC. Its translation: CASSQSAYYGYTF.